This T cell receptor (beta chain) was found in a study of blood T cell repertoires in COVID-19. The V end lost 0 bases, the J end lost 4 bases, and 10 bases lay between the germline ends. This CDR3 has 14 amino acids. CDR1 and CDR2 (germline): SGHKS, YYEKEE (reference sequence). The method was immunoSEQ multiplex PCR; TCRdb's version includes in-frame clones alone and lacks a portion of them. Of 70,000 to 75,000 clones in the sample, 75% to 85% were seen once. Sequences were obtained from peripheral blood. The TCR originated in a woman between 65 and 79 years old with acute or convalescent COVID-19. The rearrangement links TRBV5-5 to TRBJ1-2, with D maybe TRBD1 (5 bases). The CDR3 here is CASSLGDSAYGYTF. CDR3 sequence (DNA): TGTGCCAGCAGCTTGGGAGACAGCGCCTATGGCTACACCTTC.